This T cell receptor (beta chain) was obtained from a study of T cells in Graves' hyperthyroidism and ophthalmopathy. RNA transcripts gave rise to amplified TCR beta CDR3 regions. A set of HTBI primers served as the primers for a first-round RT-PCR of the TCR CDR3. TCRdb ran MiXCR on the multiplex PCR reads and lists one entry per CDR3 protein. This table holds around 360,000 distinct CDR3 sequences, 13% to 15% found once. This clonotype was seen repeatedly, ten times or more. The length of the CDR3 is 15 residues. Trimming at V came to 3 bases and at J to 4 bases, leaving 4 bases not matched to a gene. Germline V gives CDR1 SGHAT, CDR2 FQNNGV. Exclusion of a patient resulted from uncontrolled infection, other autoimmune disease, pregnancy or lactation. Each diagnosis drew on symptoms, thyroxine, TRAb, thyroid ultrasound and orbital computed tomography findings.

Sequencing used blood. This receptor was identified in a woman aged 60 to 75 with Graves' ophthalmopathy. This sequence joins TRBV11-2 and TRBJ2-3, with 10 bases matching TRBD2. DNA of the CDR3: TGTGCCAGCAGCTTTAGGACTAGCGGATCAGATACGCAGTATTTT. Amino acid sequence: CASSFRTSGSDTQYF.